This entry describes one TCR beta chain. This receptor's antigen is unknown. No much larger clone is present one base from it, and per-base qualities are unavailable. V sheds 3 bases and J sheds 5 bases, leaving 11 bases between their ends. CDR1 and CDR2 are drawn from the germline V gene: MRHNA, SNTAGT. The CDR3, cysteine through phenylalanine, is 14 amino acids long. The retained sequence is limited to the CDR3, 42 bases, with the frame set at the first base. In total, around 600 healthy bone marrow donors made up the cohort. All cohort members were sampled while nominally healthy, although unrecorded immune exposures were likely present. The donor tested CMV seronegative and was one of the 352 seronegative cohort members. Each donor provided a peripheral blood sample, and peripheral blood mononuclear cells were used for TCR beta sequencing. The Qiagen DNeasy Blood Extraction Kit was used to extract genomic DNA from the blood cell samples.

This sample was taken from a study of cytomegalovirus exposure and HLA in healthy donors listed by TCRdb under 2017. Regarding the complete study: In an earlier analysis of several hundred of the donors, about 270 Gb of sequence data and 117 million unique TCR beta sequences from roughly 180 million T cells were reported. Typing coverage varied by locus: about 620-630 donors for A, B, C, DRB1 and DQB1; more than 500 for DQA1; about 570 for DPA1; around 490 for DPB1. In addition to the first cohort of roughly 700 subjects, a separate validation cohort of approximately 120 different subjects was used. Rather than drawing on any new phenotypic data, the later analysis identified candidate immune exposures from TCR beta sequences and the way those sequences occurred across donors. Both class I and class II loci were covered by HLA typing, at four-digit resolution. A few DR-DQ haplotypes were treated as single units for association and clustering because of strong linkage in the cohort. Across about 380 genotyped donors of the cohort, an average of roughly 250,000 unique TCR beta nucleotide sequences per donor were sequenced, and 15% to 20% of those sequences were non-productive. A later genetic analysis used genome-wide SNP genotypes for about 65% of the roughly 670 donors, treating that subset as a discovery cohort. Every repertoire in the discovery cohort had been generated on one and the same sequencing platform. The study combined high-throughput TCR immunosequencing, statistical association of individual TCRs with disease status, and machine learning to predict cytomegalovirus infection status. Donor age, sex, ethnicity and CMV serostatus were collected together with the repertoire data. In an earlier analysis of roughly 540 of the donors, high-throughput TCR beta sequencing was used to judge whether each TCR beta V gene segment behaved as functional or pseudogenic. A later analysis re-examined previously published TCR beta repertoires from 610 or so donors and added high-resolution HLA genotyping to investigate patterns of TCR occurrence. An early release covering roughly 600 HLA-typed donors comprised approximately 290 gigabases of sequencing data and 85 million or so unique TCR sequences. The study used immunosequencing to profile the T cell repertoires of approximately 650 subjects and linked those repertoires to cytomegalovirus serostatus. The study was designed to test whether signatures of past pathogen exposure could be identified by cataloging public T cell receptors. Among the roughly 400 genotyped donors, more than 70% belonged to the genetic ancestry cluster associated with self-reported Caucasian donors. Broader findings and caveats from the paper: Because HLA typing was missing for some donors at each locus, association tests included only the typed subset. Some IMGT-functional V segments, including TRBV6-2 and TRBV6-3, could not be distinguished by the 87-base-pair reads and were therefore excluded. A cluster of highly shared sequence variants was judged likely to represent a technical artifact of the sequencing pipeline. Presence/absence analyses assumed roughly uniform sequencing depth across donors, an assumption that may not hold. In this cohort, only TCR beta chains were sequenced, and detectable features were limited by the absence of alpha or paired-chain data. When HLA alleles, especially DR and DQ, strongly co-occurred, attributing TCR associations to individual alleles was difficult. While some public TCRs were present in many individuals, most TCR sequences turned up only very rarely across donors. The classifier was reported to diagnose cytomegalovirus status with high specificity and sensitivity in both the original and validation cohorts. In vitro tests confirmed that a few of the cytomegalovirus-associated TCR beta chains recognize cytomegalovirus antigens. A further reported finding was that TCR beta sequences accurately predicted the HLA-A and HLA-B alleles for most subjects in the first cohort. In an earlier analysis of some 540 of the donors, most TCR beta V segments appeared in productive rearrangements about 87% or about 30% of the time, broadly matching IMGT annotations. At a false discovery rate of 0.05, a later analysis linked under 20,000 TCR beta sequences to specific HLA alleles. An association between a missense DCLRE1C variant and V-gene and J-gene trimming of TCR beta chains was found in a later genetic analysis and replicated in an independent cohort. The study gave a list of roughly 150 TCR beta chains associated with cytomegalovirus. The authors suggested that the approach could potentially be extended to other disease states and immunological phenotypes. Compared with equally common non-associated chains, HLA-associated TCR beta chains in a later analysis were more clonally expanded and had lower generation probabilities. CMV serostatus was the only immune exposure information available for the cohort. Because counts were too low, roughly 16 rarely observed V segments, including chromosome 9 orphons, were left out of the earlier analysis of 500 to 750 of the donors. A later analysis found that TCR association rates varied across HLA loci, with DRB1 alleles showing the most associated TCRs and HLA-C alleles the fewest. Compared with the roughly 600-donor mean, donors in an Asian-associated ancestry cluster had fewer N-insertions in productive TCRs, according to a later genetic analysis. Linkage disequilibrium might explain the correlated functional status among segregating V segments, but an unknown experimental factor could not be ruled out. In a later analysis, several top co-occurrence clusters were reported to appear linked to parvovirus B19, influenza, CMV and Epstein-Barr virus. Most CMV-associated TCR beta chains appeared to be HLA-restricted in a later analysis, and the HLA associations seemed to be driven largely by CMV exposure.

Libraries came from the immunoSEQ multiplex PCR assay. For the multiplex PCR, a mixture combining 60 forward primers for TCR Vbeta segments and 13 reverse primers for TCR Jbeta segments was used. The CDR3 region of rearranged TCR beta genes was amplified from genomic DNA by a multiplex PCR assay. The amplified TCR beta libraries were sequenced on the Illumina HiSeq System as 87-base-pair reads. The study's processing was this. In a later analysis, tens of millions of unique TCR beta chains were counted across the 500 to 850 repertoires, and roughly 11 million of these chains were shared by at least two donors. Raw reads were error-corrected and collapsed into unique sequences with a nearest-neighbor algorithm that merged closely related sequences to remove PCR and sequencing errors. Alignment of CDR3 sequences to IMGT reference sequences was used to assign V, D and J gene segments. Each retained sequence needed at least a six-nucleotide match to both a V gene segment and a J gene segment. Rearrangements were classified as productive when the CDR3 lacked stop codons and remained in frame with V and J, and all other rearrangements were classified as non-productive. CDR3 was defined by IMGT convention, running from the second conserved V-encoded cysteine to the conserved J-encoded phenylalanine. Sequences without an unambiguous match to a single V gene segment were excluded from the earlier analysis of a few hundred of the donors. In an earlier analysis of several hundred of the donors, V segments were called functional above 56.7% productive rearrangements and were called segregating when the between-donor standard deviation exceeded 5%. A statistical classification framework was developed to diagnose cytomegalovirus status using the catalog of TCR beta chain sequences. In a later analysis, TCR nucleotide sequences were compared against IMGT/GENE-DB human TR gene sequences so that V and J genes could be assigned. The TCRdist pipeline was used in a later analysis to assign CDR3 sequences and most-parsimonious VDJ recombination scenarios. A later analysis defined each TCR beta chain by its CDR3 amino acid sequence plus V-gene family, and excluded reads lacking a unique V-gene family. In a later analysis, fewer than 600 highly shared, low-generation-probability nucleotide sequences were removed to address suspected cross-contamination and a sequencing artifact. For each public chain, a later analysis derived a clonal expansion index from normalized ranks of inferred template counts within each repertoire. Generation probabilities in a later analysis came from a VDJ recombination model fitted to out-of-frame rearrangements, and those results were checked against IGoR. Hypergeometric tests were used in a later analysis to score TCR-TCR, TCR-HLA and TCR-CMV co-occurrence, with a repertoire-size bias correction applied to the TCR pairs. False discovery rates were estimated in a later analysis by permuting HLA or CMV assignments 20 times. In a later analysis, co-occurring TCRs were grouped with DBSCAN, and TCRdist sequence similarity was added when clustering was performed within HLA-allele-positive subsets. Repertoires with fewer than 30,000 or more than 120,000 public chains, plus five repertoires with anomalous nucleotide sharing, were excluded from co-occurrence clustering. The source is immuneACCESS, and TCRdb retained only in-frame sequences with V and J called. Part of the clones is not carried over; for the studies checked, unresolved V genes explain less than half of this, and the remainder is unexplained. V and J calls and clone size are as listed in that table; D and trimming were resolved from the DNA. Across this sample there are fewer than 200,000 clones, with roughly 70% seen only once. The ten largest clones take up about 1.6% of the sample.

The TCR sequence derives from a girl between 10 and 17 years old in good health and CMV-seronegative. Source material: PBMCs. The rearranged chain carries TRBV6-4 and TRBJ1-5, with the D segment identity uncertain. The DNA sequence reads TGTGCCAGCAGTGAGGGAGGTTGGGATCAGCCCCAGCATTTT. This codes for CASSEGGWDQPQHF.